What follows describes a single T cell receptor (beta chain). The record originates from a study of T cells in tuberculosis. Some clones are missing from TCRdb's copy, which holds only in-frame ones; the method was immunoSEQ multiplex PCR. The sample lists 30,000 to 35,000 clones; just under 97% were seen once. CDR1 is SGHVS, CDR2 FNYEAQ, per germline. J lost 3 bases, V lost 0 bases, and 1 base had no gene match. CDR3 length: 15 residues. This TCR derives from a donor between 10 and 35 years old with latent tuberculosis or without tuberculosis infection. The chain links TRBV7-6 to TRBJ2-3; 9 nucleotides align to TRBD1. Sequencing input: PBMCs. The CDR3 sequence: CASSLAGTGTDTQYF. In nucleotides, the CDR3 is TGTGCCAGCAGCTTAGCTGGGACAGGGACAGATACGCAGTATTTT.